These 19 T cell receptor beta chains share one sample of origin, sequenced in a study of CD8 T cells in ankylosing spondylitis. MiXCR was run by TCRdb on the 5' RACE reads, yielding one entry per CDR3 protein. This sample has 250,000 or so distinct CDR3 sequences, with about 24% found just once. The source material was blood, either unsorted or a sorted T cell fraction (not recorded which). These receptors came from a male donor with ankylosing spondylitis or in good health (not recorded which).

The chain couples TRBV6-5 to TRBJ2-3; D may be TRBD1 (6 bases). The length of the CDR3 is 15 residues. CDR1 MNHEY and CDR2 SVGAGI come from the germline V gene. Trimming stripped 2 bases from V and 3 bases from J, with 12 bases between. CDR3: CASSYQQGITDTQYF. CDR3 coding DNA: TGTGCCAGCAGTTACCAGCAGGGGATAACAGATACGCAGTATTTT.

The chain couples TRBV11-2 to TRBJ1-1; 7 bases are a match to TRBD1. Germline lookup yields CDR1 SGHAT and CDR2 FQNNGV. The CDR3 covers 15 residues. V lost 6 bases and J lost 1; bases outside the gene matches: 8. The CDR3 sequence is CASRLTTGQNTEAFF. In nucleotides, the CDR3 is TGTGCCAGCAGACTTACGACAGGGCAGAACACTGAAGCTTTCTTT. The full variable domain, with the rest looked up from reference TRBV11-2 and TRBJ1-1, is EAGVAQSPRYKIIEKRQSVAFWCNPISGHATLYWYQQILGQGPKLLIQFQNNGVVDDSQLPKDRFSAERLKGVDSTLKIQPAKLEDSAVYLCASRLTTGQNTEAFFGQGTRLTVV.

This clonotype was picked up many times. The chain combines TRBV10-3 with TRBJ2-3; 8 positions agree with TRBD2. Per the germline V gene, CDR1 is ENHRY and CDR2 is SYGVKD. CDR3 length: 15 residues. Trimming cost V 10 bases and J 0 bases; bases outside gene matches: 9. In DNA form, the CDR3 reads TGTGCCACTACCCCCGGGGGGGCTAGCACAGATACGCAGTATTTT. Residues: CATTPGGASTDTQYF.

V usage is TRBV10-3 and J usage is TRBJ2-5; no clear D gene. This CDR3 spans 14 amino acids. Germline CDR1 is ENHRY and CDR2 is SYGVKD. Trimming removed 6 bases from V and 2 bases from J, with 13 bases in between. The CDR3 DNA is TGTGCCATCAGCGAGCGACAAGGGCAAGAGACCCAGTACTTC. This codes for CAISERQGQETQYF.

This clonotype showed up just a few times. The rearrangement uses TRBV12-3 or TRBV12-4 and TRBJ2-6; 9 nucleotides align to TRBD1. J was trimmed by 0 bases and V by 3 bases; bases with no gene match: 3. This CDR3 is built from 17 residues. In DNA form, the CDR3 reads TGTGCCAGCAGTTTGGGGACAGGGTCCTCTGGGGCCAACGTCCTGACTTTC. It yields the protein CASSLGTGSSGANVLTF.

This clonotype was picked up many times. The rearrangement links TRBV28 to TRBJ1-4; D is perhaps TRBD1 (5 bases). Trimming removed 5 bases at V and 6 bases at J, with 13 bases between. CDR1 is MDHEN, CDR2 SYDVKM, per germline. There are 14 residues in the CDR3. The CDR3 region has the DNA TGTGCCAGCAGTCCGGGACGGAGAGATGAAAAACTGTTTTTT. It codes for CASSPGRRDEKLFF.

CDR3: CASSLRSGTPNTEAFF. Here the CDR3 DNA reads TGTGCCAGCAGCTTACGTTCCGGGACCCCGAACACTGAAGCTTTCTTT. The chain joins TRBV7-2 to TRBJ1-1, with D possibly TRBD1 on 5 matching bases. Germline lookup yields CDR1 SGHTA and CDR2 FQGNSA. The ends were cut back, 2 bases at V and 1 base at J, with 14 bases in the middle. The CDR3 is 16 residues long.

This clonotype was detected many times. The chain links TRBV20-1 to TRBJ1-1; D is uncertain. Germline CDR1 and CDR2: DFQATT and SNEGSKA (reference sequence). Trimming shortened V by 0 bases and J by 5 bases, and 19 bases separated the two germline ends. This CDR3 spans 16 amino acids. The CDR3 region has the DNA TGCAGTGCTAGAGATTTACGGCGGGGATCTGTTACTGAAGCTTTCTTT. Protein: CSARDLRRGSVTEAFF.

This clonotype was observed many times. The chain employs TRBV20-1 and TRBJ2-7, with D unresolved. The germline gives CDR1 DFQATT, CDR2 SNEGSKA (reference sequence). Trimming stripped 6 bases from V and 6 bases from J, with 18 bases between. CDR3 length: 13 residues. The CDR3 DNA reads TGCAGTGCCGCCGAGAGGATCCGAGGCGAGCAGTACTTC. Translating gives CSAAERIRGEQYF.

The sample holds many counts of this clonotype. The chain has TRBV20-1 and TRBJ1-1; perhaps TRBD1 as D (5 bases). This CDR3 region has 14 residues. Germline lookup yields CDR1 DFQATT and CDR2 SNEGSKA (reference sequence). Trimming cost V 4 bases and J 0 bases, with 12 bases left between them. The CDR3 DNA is TGCAGTGCTAATAGGGGACGGTTGAACACTGAAGCTTTCTTT. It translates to CSANRGRLNTEAFF.

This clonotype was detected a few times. CDR3 residues: CSALAGQGASGELFF. The DNA of the CDR3 is TGCAGTGCGCTCGCCGGACAGGGGGCATCGGGGGAGCTGTTTTTT. The gene calls are TRBV20-1 and TRBJ2-2; 11 nucleotides agree with TRBD1. This CDR3 spans 15 amino acids. Germline values: CDR1 DFQATT, CDR2 SNEGSKA (reference sequence). The J segment lost 8 bases and the V segment lost 6 bases, leaving 11 bases of the junction unmatched.

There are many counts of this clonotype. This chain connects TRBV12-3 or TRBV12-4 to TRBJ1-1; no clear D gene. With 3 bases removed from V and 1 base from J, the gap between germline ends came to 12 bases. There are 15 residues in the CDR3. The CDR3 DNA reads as TGTGCCAGCAGTTTCGGTATGTTCGGGAACACTGAAGCTTTCTTT. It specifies CASSFGMFGNTEAFF.

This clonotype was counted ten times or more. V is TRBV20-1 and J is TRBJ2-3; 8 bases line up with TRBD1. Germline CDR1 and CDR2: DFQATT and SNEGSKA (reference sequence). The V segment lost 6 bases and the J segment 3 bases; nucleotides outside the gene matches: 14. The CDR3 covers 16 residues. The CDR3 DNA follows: TGCAGTGCCAACAACCGCGGCAGGGGGCTGACAGATACGCAGTATTTT. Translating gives CSANNRGRGLTDTQYF.

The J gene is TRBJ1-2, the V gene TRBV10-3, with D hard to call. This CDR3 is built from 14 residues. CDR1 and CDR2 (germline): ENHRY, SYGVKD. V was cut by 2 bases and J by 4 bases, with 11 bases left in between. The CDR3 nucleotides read TGTGCCATCAGTGAGGAAAGGGAGGGCTATGGCTACACCTTC. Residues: CAISEEREGYGYTF.

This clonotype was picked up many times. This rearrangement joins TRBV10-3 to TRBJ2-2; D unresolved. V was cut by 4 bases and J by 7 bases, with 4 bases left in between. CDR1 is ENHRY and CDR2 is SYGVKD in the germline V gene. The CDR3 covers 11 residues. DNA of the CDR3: TGTGCCATCAGTGTCGGCGGGGAGCTGTTTTTT. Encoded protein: CAISVGGELFF.

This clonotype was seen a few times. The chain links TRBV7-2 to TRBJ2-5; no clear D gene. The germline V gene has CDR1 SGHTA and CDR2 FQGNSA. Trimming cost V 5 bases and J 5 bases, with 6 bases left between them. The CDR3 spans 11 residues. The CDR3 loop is CASSPYETQYF. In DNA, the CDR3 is TGTGCCAGCAGCCCCTACGAGACCCAGTACTTC.

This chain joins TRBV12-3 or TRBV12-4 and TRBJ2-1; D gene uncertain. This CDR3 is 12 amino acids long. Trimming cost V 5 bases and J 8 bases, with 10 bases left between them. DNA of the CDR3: TGTGCCAGCAGTCCCACGGTAGATGAGCAGTTCTTC. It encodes CASSPTVDEQFF.

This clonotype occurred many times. The DNA of the CDR3 is TGCAGTGTTATAGACAGGGGGATGTACGAGCAGTACTTC. It translates to CSVIDRGMYEQYF. V and J are TRBV20-1 and TRBJ2-7; 9 positions match TRBD1. CDR1 and CDR2 (germline): DFQATT, SNEGSKA (reference sequence). Germline trimming cut 7 bases from V and 4 bases from J; bases unmatched to any gene: 8. This CDR3 has 13 amino acids.

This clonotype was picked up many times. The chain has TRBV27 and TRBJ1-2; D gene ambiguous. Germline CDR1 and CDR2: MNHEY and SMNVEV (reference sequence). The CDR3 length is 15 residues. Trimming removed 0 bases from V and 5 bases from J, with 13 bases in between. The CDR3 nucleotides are TGTGCCAGCAGTTTATCGATGTCGGTAGCGTATGGCTACACCTTC. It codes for CASSLSMSVAYGYTF.